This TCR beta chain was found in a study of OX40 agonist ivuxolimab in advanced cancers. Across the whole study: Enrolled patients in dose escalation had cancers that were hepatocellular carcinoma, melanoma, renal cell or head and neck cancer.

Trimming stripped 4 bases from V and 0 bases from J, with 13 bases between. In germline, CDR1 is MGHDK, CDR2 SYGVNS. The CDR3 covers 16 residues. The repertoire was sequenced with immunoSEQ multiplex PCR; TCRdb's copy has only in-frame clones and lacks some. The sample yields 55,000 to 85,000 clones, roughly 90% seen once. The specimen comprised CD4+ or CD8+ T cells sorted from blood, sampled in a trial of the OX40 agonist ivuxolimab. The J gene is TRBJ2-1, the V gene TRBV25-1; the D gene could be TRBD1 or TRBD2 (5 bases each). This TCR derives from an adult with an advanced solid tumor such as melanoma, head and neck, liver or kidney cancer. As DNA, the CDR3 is TGTGCCAGCAGTGTATTGGGTGGGGGCTCCTACAATGAGCAGTTCTTC. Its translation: CASSVLGGGSYNEQFF.